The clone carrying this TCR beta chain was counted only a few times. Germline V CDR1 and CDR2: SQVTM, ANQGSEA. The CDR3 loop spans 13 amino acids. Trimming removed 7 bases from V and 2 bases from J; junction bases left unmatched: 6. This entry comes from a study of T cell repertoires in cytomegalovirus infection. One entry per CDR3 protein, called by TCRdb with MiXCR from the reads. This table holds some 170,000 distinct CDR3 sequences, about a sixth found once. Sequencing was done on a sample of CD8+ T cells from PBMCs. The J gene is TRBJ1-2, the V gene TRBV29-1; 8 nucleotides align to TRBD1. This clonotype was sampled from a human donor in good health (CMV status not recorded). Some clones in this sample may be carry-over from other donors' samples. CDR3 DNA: TGCAGCGCCGGTAGGACAGGGAACTATGGCTACACCTTC. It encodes CSAGRTGNYGYTF.